This T cell receptor beta chain was recovered during a study of blood T cell repertoires in COVID-19. Study-level information: Sites in the United States, Italy and Spain provided acute and convalescent COVID-19 samples.

TCRdb keeps only in-frame clones here, not all; method: immunoSEQ multiplex PCR. Here the sample spans about 84,000 clones, 70% to 85% being singletons. V was shortened by 4 bases and J by 7 bases, with 13 bases between the two germline ends. This CDR3 region has 13 residues. This receptor was obtained from a man in his fifties with active or convalescent COVID-19. The rearrangement links TRBV12-3 or TRBV12-4 to TRBJ1-2; D might be TRBD1 (5 bases). Input material: peripheral blood. CDR3 DNA: TGTGCCAGCAGTTGGCTCCCGGGGGGTGGCTACACCTTC. The encoded protein is CASSWLPGGGYTF.